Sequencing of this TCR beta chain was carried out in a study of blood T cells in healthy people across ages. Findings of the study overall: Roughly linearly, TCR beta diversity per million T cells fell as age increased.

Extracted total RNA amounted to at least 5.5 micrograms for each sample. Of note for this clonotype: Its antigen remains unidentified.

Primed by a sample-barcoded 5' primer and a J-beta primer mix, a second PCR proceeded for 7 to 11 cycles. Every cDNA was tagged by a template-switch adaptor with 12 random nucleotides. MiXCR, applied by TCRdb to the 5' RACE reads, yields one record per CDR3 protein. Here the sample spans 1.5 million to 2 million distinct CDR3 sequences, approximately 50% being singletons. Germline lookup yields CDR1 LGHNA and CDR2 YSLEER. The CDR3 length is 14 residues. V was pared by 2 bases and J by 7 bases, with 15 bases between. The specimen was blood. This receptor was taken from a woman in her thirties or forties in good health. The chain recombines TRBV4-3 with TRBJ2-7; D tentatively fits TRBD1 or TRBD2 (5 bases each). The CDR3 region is CASSQSLGPHEQYF. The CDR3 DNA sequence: TGCGCCAGCAGCCAATCTTTGGGACCGCATGAGCAGTACTTC.